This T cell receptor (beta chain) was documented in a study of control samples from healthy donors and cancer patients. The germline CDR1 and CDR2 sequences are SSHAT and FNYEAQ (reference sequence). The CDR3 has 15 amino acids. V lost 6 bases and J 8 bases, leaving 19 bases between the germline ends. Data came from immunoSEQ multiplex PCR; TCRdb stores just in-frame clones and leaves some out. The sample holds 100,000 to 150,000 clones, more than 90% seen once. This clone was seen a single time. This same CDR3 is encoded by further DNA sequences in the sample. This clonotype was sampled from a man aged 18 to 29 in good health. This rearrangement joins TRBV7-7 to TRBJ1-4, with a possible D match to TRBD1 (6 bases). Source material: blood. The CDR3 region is CASSTIGGGGEKLFF. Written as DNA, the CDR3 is TGTGCCAGCAGTACTATAGGGGGGGGAGGGGAAAAACTGTTTTTT.